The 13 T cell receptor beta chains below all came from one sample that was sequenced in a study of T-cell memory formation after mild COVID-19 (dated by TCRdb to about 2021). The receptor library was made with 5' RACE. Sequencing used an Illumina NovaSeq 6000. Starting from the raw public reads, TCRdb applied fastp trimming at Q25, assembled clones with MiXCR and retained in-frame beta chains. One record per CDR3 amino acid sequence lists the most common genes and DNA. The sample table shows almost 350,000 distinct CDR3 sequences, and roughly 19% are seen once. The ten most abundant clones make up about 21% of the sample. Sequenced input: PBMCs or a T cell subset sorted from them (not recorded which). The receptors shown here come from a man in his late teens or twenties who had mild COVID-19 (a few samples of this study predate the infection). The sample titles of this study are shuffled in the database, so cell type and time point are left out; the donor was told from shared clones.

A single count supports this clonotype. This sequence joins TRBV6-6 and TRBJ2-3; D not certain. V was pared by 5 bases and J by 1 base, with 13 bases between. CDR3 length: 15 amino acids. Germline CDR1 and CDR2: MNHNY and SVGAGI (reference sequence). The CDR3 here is CASSPDGRRTDTQYF. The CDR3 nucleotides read TGTGCCAGCAGTCCGGACGGCCGACGCACAGATACGCAGTATTTT.

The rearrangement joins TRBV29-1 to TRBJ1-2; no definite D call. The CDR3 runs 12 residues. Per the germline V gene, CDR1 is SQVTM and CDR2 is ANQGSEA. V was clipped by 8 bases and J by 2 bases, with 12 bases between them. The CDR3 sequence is CSFSGTNYGYTF. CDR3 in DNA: TGCAGCTTTTCTGGCACCAACTATGGCTACACCTTC.

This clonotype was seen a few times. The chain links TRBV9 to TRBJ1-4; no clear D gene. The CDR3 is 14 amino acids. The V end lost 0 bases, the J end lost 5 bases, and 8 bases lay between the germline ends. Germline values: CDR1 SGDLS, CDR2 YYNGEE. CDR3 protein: CASSVGSYNEKLFF. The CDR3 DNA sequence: TGTGCCAGCAGCGTAGGCAGCTACAATGAAAAACTGTTTTTT.

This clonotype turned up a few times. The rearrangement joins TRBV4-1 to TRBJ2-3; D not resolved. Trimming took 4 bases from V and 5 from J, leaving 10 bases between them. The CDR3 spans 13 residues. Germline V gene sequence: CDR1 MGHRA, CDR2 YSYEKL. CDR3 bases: TGCGCCAGCAGCCGCGGCGTTGAAGATACGCAGTATTTT. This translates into CASSRGVEDTQYF.

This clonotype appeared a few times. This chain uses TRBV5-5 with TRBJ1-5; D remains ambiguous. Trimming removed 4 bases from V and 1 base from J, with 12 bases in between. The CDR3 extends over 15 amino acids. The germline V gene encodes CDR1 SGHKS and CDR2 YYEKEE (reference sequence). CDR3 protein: CASSPSVLSNQPQHF. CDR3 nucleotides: TGTGCCAGCAGCCCTAGCGTCCTGAGCAATCAGCCCCAGCATTTT.

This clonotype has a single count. For the CDR3, the DNA is TGCGCCAGCAGCTCGGTCGCTAGCACAGATACGCAGTATTTT. As protein: CASSSVASTDTQYF. This chain connects TRBV5-1 to TRBJ2-3; no definite D call. V gave up 3 bases and J gave up 0 bases, with 8 bases separating them. Germline V gene sequence: CDR1 SGHRS, CDR2 YFSETQ. The CDR3 runs 14 residues.

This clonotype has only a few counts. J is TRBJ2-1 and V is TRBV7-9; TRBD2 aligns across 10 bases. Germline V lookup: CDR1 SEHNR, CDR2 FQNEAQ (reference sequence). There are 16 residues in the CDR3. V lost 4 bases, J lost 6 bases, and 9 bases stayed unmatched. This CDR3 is CASSYLAGAFANEQFF. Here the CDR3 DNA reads TGTGCCAGCAGCTACCTAGCGGGGGCGTTCGCCAATGAGCAGTTCTTC. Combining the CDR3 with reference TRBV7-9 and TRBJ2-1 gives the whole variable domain DTGVSQNPRHKITKRGQNVTFRCDPISEHNRLYWYRQTLGQGPEFLTYFQNEAQLEKSRLLSDRFSAERPKGSFSTLEIQRTEQGDSAMYLCASSYLAGAFANEQFFGPGTRLTVL.

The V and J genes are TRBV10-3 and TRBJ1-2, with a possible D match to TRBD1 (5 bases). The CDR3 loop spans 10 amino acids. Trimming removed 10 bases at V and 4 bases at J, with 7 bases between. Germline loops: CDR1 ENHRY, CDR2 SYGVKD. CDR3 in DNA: TGTGCCACAGGGACCTATGGCTACACCTTC. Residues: CATGTYGYTF.

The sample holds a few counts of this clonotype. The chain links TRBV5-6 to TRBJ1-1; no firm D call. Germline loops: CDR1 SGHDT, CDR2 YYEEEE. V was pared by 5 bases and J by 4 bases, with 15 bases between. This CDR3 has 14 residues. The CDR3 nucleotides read TGTGCCAGCAGTTACCTTAATTTGGGCACTGAAGCTTTCTTT. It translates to CASSYLNLGTEAFF.

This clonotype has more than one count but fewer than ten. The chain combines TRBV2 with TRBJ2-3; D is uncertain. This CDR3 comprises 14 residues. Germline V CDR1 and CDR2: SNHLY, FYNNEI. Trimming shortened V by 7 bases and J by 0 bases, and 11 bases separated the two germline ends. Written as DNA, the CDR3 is TGTGCCAGCAAATTGTTCTCTAGCACAGATACGCAGTATTTT. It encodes CASKLFSSTDTQYF.

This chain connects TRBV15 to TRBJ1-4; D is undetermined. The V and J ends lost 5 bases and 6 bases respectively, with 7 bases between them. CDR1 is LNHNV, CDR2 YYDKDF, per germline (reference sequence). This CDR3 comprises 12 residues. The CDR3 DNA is TGTGCCACCAGCTCAAGGGATGAAAAACTGTTTTTT. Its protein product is CATSSRDEKLFF.

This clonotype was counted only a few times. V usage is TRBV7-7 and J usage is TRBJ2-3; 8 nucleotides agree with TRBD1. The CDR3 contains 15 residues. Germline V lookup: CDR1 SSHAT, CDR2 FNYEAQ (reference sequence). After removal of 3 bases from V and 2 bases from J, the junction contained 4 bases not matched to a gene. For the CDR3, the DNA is TGTGCCAGCAGCTTTGGACAGGGCTTCACAGATACGCAGTATTTT. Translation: CASSFGQGFTDTQYF.

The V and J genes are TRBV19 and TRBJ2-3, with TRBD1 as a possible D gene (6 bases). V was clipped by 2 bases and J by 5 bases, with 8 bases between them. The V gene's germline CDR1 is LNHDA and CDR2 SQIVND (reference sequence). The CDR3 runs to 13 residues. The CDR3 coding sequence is TGTGCCAGTAGTATAAAACAGGGAGATACGCAGTATTTT. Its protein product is CASSIKQGDTQYF.